The 9 T cell receptor beta chains below all came from one sample that was sequenced in a study of blood T cell repertoires in COVID-19. Measured with immunoSEQ multiplex PCR; TCRdb has only the in-frame clones, and not every one. The repertoire holds over 70,000 clones, with approximately 91% as singletons. Sequencing input: peripheral blood. All receptors come from a man aged 45-60 years with COVID-19, enrolled during active disease.

The J gene is TRBJ2-2, the V gene TRBV5-1; 10 bases match TRBD2. CDR1 and CDR2 (germline): SGHRS, YFSETQ. The V and J ends lost 4 bases and 0 bases, in that order; junction bases with no gene match: 3. The CDR3 has 16 amino acids. The CDR3 is CASSGTSVANTGELFF. The CDR3 nucleotides read TGCGCCAGCAGCGGGACTAGCGTAGCGAACACCGGGGAGCTGTTTTTT.

The genes are TRBV9 and TRBJ2-2; TRBD2 might be the D (5 bases). V dropped 0 bases and J dropped 5 bases, with 14 bases sitting between them. The CDR3 contains 16 residues. Germline lookup yields CDR1 SGDLS and CDR2 YYNGEE. Here the CDR3 reads CASSVGSATFTGELFF. The CDR3, as DNA: TGTGCCAGCAGCGTAGGTAGCGCGACCTTTACCGGGGAGCTGTTTTTT.

The chain links TRBV6-5 to TRBJ2-5; possibly TRBD2 for D (6 bases). The CDR3 extends over 14 amino acids. Trimming removed 10 bases from V and 1 base from J, with 16 bases in between. Per the germline V gene, CDR1 is MNHEY and CDR2 is SVGAGI. In DNA, the CDR3 is TGTGCCACCTTGGGGGGTGAAATCCAAGAGACCCAGTACTTC. It is translated as CATLGGEIQETQYF.

The gene calls are TRBV11-2 and TRBJ2-7; 8 positions agree with TRBD1. V dropped 5 bases and J dropped 7; count of bases not matched to a gene: 10. Germline V lookup: CDR1 SGHAT, CDR2 FQNNGV. The CDR3 sequence is 14 residues long. The CDR3 reads CASSPQGRGREQYF. The DNA of the CDR3 is TGTGCCAGCAGCCCGCAGGGCAGGGGGCGAGAGCAGTACTTC.

V and J are TRBV6-5 and TRBJ1-1; D remains unclear. CDR1 is MNHEY, CDR2 SVGAGI, per germline. The CDR3 totals 11 residues. Trimming shortened V by 7 bases and J by 10 bases, and 13 bases separated the two germline ends. In DNA, the CDR3 is TGTGCCAGCAACCCGGGAGGGATAGCTTTCTTT. As protein: CASNPGGIAFF.

The rearrangement uses TRBV3-1 (or the pseudogene TRBV3-2) and TRBJ2-1; 10 bases are shared with TRBD1. CDR1 LGHDT and CDR2 YNNKEL come from the germline V gene (reference sequence). CDR3 length: 16 residues. The trim removed 5 bases at V and 1 base at J, leaving 5 bases unmatched. The CDR3 protein is CASSDRGPSSYNEQFF. For the CDR3, the DNA is TGTGCCAGCAGCGACAGGGGGCCTTCTTCCTACAATGAGCAGTTCTTC.

The genes are TRBV5-8 and TRBJ1-5; 10 nucleotides match TRBD1. Unmatched junction bases numbered 8, after V lost 4 bases and J lost 7 bases. The CDR3 has 15 amino acids. In germline, CDR1 is SGHTS, CDR2 YDEGEE. This chain's CDR3 is CASSPRTGGYQPQHF. CDR3 coding DNA: TGTGCCAGCAGCCCCAGGACAGGGGGATACCAGCCCCAGCATTTT.

This chain joins TRBV5-6 and TRBJ1-5; D gene unclear. The CDR3 length is 14 residues. Germline V gene lookup returns CDR1 SGHDT and CDR2 YYEEEE. V was clipped by 0 bases and J by 6 bases, with 10 bases between them. In DNA, the CDR3 is TGTGCCAGCAGCTTGGCCGGGTCCGGTCAGCCCCAGCATTTT. Protein: CASSLAGSGQPQHF. Drawing the rest from reference TRBV5-6 and TRBJ1-5, the complete variable domain is DAGVTQSPTHLIKTRGQQVTLRCSPKSGHDTVSWYQQALGQGPQFIFQYYEEEERQRGNFPDRFSGHQFPNYSSELNVNALLLGDSALYLCASSLAGSGQPQHFGDGTRLSIL.

This rearrangement joins TRBV30 to TRBJ1-2; 7 positions agree with TRBD1. CDR1 is GTSNPN and CDR2 is SVGIG in the germline V gene (reference sequence). The CDR3 loop spans 13 amino acids. After removal of 0 bases from V and 8 bases from J, the junction contained 6 bases not matched to a gene. Here the CDR3 DNA reads TGTGCCTGGAGTGTAACAGGGGTTGAAGGCTACACCTTC. This codes for CAWSVTGVEGYTF.